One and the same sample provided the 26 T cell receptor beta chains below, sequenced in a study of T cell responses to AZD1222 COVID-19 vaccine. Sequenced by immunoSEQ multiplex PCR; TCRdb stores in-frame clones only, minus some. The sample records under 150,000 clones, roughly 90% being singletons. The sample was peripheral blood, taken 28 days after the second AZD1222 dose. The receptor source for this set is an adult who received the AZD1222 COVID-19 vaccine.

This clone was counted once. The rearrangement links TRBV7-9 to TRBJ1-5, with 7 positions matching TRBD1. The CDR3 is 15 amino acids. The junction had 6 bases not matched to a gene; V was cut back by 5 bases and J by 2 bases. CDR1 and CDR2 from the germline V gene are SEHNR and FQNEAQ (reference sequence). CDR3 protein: CASSPQGPGNQPQHF. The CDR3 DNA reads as TGTGCCAGCAGCCCACAGGGGCCGGGCAATCAGCCCCAGCATTTT.

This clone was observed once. This CDR3 is CARSSWGAGDLSRLKYGYTF. In DNA form, the CDR3 reads TGTGCCAGAAGCAGCTGGGGGGCAGGGGATCTGTCGCGTTTGAAGTATGGCTACACCTTC. The chain has TRBV5-3 and TRBJ1-2; weak D call: TRBD1 (6 bases). TRBV5-3 carries the ORF label, with uncertain function. Between the trimmed V and J ends, which lost 4 bases and 5 bases, there was a span of 33 bases. This CDR3 is built from 20 residues.

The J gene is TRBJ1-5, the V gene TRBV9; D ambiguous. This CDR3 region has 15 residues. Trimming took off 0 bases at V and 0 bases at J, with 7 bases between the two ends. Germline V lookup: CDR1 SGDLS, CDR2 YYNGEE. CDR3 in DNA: TGTGCCAGCAGCGTAGACGGAAATAGCAATCAGCCCCAGCATTTT. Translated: CASSVDGNSNQPQHF.

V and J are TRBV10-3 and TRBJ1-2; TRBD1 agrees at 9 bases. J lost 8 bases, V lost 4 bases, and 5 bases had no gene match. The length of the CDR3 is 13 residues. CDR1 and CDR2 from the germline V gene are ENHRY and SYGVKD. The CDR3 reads CAISVDRGPGYTF. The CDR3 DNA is TGTGCCATCAGTGTGGACAGGGGCCCGGGCTACACCTTC.

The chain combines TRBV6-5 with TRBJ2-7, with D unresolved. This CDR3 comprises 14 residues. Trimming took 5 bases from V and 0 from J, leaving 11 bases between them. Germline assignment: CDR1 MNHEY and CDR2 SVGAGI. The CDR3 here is CASSTTISSYEQYV. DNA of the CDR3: TGTGCCAGCAGTACCACCATAAGCTCCTACGAGCAGTACGTC.

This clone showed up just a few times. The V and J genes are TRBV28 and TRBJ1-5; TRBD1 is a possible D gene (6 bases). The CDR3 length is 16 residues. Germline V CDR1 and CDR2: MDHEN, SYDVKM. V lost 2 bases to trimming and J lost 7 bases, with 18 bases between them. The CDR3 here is CASSLSPGGPDQPQHF. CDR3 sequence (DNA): TGTGCCAGCAGTTTAAGTCCCGGGGGCCCGGACCAGCCCCAGCATTTT.

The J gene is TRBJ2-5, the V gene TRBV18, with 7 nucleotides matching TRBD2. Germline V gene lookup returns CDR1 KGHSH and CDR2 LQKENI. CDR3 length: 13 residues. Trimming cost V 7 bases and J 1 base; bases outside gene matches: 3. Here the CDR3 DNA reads TGTGCCAGCTTAAGACTAGCCCAAGAGACCCAGTACTTC. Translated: CASLRLAQETQYF.

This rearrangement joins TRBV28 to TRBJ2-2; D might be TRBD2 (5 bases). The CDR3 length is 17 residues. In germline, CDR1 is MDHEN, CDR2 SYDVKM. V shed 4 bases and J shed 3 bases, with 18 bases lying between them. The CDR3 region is CASSSSRRGTDTGELFF. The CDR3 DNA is TGTGCCAGCAGTTCCTCACGTCGGGGAACGGACACCGGGGAGCTGTTTTTT.

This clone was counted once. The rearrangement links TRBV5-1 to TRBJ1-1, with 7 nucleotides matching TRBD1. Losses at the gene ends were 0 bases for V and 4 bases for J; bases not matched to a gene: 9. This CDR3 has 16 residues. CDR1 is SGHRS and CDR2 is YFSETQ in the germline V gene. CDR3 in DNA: TGCGCCAGCAGCTTGGGAGGGGGCATTCGGGTCACTGAAGCTTTCTTT. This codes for CASSLGGGIRVTEAFF. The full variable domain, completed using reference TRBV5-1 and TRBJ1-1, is KAGVTQTPRYLIKTRGQQVTLSCSPISGHRSVSWYQQTPGQGLQFLFEYFSETQRNKGNFPGRFSGRQFSNSRSEMNVSTLELGDSALYLCASSLGGGIRVTEAFFGQGTRLTVV.

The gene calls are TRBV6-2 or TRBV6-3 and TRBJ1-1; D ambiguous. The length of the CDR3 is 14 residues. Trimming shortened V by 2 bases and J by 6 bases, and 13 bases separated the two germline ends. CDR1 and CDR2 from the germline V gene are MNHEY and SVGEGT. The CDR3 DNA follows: TGTGCCAGCAGTTACATGGAGGGTACCGCTGAAGCTTTCTTT. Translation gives CASSYMEGTAEAFF.

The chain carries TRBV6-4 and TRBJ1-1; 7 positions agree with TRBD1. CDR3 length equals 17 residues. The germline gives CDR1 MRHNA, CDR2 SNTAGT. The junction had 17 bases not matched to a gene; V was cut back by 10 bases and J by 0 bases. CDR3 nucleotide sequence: TGTGCCAACCCTCAACGTGACAGGGATATCATGAACACTGAAGCTTTCTTT. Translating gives CANPQRDRDIMNTEAFF.

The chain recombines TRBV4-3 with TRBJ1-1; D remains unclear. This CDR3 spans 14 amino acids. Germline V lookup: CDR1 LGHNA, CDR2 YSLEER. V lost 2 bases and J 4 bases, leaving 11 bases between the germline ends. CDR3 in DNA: TGCGCCAGCAGCCAAACGGGCCGGGGCACTGAAGCTTTCTTT. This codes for CASSQTGRGTEAFF.

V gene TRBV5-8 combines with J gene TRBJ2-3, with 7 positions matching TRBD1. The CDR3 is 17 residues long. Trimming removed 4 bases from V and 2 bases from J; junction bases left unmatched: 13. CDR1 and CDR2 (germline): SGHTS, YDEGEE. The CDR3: CASSPGRTGEFTDTQYF. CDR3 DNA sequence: TGTGCCAGCAGCCCCGGTCGGACAGGTGAATTCACAGATACGCAGTATTTT.

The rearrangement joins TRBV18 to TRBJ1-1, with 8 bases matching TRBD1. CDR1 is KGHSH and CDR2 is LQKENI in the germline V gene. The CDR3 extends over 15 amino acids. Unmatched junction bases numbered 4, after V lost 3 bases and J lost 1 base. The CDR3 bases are TGTGCCAGCTCACCTCCAGGGACAGGGAACACTGAAGCTTTCTTT. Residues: CASSPPGTGNTEAFF. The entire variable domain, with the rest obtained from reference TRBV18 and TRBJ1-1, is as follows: NAGVMQNPRHLVRRRGQEARLRCSPMKGHSHVYWYRQLPEEGLKFMVYLQKENIIDESGMPKERFSAEFPKEGPSILRIQQVVRGDSAAYFCASSPPGTGNTEAFFGQGTRLTVV.

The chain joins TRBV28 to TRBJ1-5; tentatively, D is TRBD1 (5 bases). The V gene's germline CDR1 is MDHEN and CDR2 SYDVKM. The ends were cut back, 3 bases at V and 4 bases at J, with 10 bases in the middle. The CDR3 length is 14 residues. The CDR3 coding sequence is TGTGCCAGCAGTTTGGGGCCCCAAAATCAGCCCCAGCATTTT. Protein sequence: CASSLGPQNQPQHF.

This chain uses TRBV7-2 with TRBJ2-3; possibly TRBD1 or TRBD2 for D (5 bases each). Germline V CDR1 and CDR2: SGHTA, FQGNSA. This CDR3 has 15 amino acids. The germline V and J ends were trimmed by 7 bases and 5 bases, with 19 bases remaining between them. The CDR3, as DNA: TGTGCCAGCAACCCGCGTTCCAGGGACGGAGATACGCAGTATTTT. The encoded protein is CASNPRSRDGDTQYF. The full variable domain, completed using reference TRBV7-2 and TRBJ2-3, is GAGVSQSPSNKVTEKGKDVELRCDPISGHTALYWYRQSLGQGLEFLIYFQGNSAPDKSGLPSDRFSAERTGGSVSTLTIQRTQQEDSAVYLCASNPRSRDGDTQYFGPGTRLTVL.

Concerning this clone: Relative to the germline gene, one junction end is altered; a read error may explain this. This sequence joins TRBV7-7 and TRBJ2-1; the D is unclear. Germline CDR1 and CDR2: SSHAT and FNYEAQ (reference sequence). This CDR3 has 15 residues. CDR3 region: CASSRSTSSYNEQFF. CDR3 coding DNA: TGTGCTAGCAGCCGCTCAACCAGCTCCTACAATGAGCAGTTCTTC. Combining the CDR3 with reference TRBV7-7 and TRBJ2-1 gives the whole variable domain GAGVSQSPRYKVTKRGQDVTLRCDPISSHATLYWYQQALGQGPEFLTYFNYEAQPDKSGLPSDRFSAERPEGSISTLTIQRTEQRDSAMYRCASSRSTSSYNEQFFGPGTRLTVL.

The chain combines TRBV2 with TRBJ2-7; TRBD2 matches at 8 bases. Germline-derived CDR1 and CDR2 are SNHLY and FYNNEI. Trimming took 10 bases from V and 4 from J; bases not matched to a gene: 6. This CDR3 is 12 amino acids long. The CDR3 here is CATRGGAYEQYF. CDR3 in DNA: TGTGCCACTCGGGGGGGGGCGTACGAGCAGTACTTC.

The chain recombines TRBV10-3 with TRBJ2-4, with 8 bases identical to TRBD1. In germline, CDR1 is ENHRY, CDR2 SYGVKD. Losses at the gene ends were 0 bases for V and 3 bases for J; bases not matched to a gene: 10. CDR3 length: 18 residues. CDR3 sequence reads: CAISESPDRGDFKNIQYF. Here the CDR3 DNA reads TGTGCCATCAGTGAGTCCCCTGACAGGGGAGATTTCAAAAACATTCAGTACTTC.

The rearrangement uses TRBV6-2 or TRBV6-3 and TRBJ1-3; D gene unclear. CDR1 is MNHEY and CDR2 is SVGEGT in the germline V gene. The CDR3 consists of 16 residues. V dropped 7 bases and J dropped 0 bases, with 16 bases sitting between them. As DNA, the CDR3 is TGTGCCAGCACCCCCCCGGGCAAAACCTCTGGAAACACCATATATTTT. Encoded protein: CASTPPGKTSGNTIYF.

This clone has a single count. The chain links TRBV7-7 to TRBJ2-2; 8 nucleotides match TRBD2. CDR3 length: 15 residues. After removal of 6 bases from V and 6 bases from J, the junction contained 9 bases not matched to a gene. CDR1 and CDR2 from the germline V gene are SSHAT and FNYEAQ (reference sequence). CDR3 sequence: CASSQSGGLSGELFF. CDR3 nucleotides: TGTGCCAGCAGTCAAAGCGGGGGCCTGTCCGGGGAGCTGTTTTTT.

The CDR3 spells CASNSGRRNTEAFF. CDR3 coding DNA: TGTGCCAGTAACTCGGGCAGGCGGAACACTGAAGCTTTCTTT. The rearrangement uses TRBV19 and TRBJ1-1; no clear D. The V and J ends lost 7 bases and 1 base respectively, with 13 bases between them. Germline CDR1 LNHDA, CDR2 SQIVND (reference sequence). The CDR3 spans 14 residues.

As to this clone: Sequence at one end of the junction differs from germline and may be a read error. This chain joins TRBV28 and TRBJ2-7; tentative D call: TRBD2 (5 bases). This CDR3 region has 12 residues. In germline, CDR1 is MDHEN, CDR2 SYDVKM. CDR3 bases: TGTGCCAGCAGTCCCCGAGGGCCTGGGGTCCATTTC. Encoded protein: CASSPRGPGVHF.

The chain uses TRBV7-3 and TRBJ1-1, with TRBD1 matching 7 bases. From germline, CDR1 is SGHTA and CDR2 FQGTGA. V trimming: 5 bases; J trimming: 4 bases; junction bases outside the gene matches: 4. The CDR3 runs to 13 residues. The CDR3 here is CASSPGGGTEAFF. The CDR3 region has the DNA TGTGCCAGCAGCCCAGGGGGTGGCACTGAAGCTTTCTTT.

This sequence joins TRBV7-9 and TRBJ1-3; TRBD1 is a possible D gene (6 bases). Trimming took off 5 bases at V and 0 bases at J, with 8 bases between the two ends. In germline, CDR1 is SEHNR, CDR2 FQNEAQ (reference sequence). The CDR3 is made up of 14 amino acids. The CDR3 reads CASSRTASGNTIYF. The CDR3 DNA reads TGTGCCAGCAGCAGGACAGCCTCTGGAAACACCATATATTTT.

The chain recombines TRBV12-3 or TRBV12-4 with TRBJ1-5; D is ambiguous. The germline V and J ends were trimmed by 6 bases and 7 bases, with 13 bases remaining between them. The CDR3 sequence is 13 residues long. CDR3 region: CASSPTKIQPQHF. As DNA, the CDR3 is TGTGCCAGCAGCCCAACTAAAATACAGCCCCAGCATTTT.